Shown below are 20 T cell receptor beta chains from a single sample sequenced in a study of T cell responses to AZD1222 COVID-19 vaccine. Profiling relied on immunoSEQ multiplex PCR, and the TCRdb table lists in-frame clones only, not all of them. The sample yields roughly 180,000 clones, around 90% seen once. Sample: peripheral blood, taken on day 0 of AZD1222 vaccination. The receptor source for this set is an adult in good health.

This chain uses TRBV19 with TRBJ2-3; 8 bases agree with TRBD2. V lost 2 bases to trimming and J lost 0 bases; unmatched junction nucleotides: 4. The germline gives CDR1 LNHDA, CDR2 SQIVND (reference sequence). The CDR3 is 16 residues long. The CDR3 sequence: CASSIQRGSSTDTQYF. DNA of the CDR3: TGTGCCAGTAGTATACAGCGGGGGAGCAGCACAGATACGCAGTATTTT.

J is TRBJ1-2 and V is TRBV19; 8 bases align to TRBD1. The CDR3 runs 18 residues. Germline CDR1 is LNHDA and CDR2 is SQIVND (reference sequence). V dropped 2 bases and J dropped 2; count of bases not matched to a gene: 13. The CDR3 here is CASSIPYGQGRANYGYTF. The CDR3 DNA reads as TGTGCCAGTAGTATACCCTATGGACAGGGCCGAGCAAACTATGGCTACACCTTC. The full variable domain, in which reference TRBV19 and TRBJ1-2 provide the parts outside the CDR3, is DGGITQSPKYLFRKEGQNVTLSCEQNLNHDAMYWYRQDPGQGLRLIYYSQIVNDFQKGDIAEGYSVSREKKESFPLTVTSAQKNPTAFYLCASSIPYGQGRANYGYTFGSGTRLTVV.

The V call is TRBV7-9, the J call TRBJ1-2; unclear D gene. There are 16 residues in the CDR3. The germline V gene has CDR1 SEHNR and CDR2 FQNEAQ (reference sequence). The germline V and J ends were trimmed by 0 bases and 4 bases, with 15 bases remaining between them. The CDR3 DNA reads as TGTGCCAGCAGCTTAGCGATGGAGGGTCCTCCCTATGGCTACACCTTC. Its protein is CASSLAMEGPPYGYTF. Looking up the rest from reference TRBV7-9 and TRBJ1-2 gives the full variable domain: DTGVSQNPRHKITKRGQNVTFRCDPISEHNRLYWYRQTLGQGPEFLTYFQNEAQLEKSRLLSDRFSAERPKGSFSTLEIQRTEQGDSAMYLCASSLAMEGPPYGYTFGSGTRLTVV.

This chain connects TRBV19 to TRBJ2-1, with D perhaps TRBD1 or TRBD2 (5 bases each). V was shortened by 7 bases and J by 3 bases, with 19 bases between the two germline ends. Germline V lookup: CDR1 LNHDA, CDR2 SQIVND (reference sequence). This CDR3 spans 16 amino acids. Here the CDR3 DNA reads TGTGCCAGTAATCCCACCGGGACCACCGGCTACAATGAGCAGTTCTTC. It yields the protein CASNPTGTTGYNEQFF.

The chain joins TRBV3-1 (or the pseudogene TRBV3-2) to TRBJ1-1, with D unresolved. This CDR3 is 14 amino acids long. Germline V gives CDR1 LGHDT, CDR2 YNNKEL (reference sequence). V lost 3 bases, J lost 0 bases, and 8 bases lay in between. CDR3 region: CASSQTPMNTEAFF. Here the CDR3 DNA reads TGTGCCAGCAGCCAGACACCTATGAACACTGAAGCTTTCTTT.

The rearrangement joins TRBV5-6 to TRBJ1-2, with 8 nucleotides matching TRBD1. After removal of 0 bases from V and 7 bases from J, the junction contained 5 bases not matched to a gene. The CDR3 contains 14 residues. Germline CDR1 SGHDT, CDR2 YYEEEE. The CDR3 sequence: CASSLAQGVGGYTF. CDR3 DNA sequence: TGTGCCAGCAGCTTGGCACAGGGGGTCGGTGGCTACACCTTC.

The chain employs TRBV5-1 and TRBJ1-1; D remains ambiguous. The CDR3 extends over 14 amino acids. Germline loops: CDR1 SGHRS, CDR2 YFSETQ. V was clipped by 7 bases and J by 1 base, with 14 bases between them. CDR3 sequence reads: CASSLRSGNTEAFF. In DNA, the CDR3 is TGCGCCAGCTCCTTACGGTCGGGGAACACTGAAGCTTTCTTT.

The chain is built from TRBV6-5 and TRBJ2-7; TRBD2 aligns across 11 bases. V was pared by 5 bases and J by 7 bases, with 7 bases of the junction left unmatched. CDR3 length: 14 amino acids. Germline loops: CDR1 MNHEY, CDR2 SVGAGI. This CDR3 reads CASSPRSGRGEQYF. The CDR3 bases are TGTGCCAGCAGTCCTCGTAGCGGGAGGGGGGAGCAGTACTTC.

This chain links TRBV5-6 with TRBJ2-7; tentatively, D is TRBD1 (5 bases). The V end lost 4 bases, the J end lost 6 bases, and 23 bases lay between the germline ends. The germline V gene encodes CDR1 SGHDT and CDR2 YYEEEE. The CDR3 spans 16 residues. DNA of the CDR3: TGTGCCAGCAGCCAATCAGGGTTCGGGTCGTATGGCGAGCAGTACTTC. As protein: CASSQSGFGSYGEQYF.

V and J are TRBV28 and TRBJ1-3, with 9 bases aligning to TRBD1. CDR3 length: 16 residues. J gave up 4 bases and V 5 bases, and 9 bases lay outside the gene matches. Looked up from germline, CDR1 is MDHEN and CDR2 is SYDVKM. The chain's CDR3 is CASSVPGQGEGNTIYF. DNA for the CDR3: TGTGCCAGCAGTGTGCCGGGACAGGGAGAGGGAAACACCATATATTTT.

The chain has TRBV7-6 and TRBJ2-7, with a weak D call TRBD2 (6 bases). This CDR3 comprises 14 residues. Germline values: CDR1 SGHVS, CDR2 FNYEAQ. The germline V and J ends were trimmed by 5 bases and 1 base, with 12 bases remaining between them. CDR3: CASSPTRNSYEQYF. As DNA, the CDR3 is TGTGCCAGCAGCCCGACTAGGAATTCCTACGAGCAGTACTTC.

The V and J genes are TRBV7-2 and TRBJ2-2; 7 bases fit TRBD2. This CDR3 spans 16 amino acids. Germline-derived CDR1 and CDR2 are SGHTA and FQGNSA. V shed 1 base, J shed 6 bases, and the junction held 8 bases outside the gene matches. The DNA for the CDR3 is TGTGCCAGCAGCTTAGAGTCTAGCGGTCTCCCCGGGGAGCTGTTTTTT. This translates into CASSLESSGLPGELFF.

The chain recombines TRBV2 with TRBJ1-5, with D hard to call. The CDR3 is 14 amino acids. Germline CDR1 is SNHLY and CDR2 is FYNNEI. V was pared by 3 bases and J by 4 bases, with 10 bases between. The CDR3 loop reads CASSDITLNQPQHF. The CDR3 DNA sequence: TGTGCCAGCAGTGACATAACCCTAAATCAGCCCCAGCATTTT.

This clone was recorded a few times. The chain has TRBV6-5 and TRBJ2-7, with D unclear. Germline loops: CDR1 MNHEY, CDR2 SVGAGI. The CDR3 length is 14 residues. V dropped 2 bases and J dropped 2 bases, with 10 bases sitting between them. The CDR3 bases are TGTGCCAGCAGTTACGATGGCAGTCCCTACGAGCAGTACTTC. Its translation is CASSYDGSPYEQYF.

Here the CDR3 DNA reads TGTGCCAGCGGACAGGGACCTGAAGCTTTCTTT. As protein: CASGQGPEAFF. This sequence joins TRBV6-5 and TRBJ1-1; TRBD1 matches at 8 bases. After removal of 8 bases from V and 6 bases from J, the junction contained 2 bases not matched to a gene. The CDR3 covers 11 residues. Germline V lookup: CDR1 MNHEY, CDR2 SVGAGI.

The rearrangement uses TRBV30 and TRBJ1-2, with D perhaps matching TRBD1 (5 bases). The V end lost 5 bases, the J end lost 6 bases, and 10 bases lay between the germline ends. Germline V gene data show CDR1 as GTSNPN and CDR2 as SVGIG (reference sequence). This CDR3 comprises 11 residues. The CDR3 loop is CAWDIGDGYTF. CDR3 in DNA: TGTGCCTGGGACATAGGGGATGGCTACACCTTC. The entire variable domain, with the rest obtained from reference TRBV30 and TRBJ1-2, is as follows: SQTIHQWPATLVQPVGSPLSLECTVEGTSNPNLYWYRQAAGRGLQLLFYSVGIGQISSEVPQNLSASRPQDRQFILSSKKLLLSDSGFYLCAWDIGDGYTFGSGTRLTVV.

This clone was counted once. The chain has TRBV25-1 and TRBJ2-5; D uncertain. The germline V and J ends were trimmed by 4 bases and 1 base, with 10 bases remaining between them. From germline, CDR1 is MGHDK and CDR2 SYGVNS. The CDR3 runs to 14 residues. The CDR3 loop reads CASSGTFGQETQYF. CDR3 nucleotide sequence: TGTGCCAGCAGTGGAACATTCGGCCAAGAGACCCAGTACTTC. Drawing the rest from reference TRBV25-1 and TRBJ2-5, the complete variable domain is EADIYQTPRYLVIGTGKKITLECSQTMGHDKMYWYQQDPGMELHLIHYSYGVNSTEKGDLSSESTVSRIRTEHFPLTLESARPSHTSQYLCASSGTFGQETQYFGPGTRLLVL.

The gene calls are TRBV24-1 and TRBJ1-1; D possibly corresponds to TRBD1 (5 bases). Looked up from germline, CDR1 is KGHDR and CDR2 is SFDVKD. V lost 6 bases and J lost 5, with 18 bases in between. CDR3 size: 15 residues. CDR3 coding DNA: TGTGCCACCAGTATTGGGGCGGTCGGGGGGACTGAAGCTTTCTTT. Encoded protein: CATSIGAVGGTEAFF.

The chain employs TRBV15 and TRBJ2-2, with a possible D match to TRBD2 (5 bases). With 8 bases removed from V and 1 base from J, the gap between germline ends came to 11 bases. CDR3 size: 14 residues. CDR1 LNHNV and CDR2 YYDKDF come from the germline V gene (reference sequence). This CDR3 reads CATSNRENTGELFF. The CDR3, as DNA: TGTGCCACCTCTAACCGGGAGAACACCGGGGAGCTGTTTTTT.

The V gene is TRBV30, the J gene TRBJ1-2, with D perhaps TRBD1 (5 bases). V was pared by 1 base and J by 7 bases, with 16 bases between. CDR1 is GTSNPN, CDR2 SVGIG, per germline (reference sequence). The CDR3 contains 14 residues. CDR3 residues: CAWSGSIQGTGYTF. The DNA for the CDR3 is TGTGCCTGGAGTGGGTCAATTCAGGGAACTGGCTACACCTTC. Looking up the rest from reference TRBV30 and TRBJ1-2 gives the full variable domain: SQTIHQWPATLVQPVGSPLSLECTVEGTSNPNLYWYRQAAGRGLQLLFYSVGIGQISSEVPQNLSASRPQDRQFILSSKKLLLSDSGFYLCAWSGSIQGTGYTFGSGTRLTVV.